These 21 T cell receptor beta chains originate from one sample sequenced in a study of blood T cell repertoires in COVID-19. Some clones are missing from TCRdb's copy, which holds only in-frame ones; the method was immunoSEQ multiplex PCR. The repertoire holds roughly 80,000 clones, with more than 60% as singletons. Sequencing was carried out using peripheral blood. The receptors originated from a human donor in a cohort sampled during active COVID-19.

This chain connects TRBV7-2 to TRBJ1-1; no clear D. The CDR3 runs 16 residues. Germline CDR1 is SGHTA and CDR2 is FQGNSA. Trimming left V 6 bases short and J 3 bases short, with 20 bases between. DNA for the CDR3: TGTGCCAGCAGTCGGGAAGGCGGCATCGCGGACACTGAAGCTTTCTTT. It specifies CASSREGGIADTEAFF.

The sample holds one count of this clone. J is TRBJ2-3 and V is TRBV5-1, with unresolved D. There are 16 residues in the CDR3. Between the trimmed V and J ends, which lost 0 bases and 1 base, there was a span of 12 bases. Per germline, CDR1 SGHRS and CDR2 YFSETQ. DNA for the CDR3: TGCGCCAGCAGCTTGGCCGCAGGTATGGGCACAGATACGCAGTATTTT. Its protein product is CASSLAAGMGTDTQYF.

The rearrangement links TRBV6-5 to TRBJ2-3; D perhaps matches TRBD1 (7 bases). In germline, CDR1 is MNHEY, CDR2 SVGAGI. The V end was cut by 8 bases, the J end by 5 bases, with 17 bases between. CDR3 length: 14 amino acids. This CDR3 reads CASGTERRGDTQYF. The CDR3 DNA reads TGTGCCAGCGGGACAGAGCGGAGGGGAGATACGCAGTATTTT.

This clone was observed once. The CDR3 spells CASNGGDNEQFF. The CDR3 coding sequence is TGTGCCAGCAATGGGGGCGACAATGAGCAGTTCTTC. This rearrangement joins TRBV6-6 to TRBJ2-1; the D gene is possibly TRBD1 (6 bases). Trimming pared 7 bases from V and 5 bases from J, leaving 9 bases between. The V gene's germline CDR1 is MNHNY and CDR2 SVGAGI (reference sequence). The CDR3 loop spans 12 amino acids.

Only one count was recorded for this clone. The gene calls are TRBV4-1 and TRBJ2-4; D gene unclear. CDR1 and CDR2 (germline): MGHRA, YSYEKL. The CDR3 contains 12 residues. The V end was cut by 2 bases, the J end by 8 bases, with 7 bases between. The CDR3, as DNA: TGCGCCAGCAGCCAAACTTACGACATTCAGTACTTC. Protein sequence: CASSQTYDIQYF.

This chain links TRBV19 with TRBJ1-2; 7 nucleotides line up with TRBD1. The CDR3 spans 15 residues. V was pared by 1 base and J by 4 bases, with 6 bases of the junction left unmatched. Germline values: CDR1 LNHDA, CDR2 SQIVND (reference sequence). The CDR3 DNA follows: TGTGCCAGTAGTATAGGACAGGGCGTTACCTATGGCTACACCTTC. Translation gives CASSIGQGVTYGYTF.

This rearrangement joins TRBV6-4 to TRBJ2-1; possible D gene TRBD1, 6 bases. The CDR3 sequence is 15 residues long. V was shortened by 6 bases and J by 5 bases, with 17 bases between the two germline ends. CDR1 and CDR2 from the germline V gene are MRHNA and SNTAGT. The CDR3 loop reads CASRTWTATNNEQFF. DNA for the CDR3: TGTGCCAGCAGGACCTGGACAGCAACGAACAATGAGCAGTTCTTC.

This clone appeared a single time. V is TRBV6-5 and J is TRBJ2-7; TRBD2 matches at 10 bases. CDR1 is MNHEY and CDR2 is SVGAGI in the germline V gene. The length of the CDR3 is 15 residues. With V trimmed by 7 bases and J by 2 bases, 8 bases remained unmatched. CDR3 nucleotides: TGTGCCAGCAACCAACTAGCGGGGCTACCCTACGAGCAGTACTTC. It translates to CASNQLAGLPYEQYF.

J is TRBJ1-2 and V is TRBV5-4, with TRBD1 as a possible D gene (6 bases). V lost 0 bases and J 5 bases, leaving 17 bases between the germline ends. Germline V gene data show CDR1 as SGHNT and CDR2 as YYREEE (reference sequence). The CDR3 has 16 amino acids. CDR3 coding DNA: TGTGCCAGCAGCTTGGGACCCGGGACAAGGGGATATGGCTACACCTTC. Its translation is CASSLGPGTRGYGYTF.

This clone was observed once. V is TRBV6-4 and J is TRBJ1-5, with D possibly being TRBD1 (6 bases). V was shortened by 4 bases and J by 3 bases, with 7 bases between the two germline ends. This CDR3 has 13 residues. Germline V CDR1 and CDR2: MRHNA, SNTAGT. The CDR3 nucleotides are TGTGCCAGCAGTGCAGGGGCCAATCAGCCCCAGCATTTT. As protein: CASSAGANQPQHF.

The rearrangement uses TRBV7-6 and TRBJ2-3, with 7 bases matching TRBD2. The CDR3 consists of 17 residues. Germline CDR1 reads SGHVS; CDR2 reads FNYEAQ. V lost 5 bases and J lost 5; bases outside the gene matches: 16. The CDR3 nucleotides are TGTGCCAGCAGCCCCCAGGTCGGCGGGAGCCGGGGAGATACGCAGTATTTT. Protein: CASSPQVGGSRGDTQYF.

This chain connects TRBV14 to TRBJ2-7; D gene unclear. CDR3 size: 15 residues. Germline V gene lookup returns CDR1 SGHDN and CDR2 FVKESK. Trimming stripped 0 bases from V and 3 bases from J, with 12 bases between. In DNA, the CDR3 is TGTGCCAGCAGCCAAGATATGAGTCGGAGCTACGAGCAGTACTTC. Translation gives CASSQDMSRSYEQYF.

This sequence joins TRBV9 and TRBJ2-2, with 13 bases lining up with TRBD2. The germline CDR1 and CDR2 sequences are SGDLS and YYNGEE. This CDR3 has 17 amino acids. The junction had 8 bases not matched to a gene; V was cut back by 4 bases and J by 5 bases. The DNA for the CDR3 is TGTGCCAGCAGCCCCCGACTAGCGGGAGGTGGAACCGGGGAGCTGTTTTTT. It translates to CASSPRLAGGGTGELFF.

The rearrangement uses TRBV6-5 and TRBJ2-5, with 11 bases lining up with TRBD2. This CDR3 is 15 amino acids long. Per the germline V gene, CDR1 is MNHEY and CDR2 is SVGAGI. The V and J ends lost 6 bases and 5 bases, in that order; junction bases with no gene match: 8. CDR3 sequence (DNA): TGTGCCAGCAGCGTAGCGGGGGGGGCCCCGGAGACCCAGTACTTC. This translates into CASSVAGGAPETQYF.

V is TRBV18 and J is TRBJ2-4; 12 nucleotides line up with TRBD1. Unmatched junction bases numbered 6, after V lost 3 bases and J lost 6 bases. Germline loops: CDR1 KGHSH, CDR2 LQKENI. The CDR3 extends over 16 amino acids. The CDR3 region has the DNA TGTGCCAGCTCACCTCCGGGGACAGGGGGCGTAAACATTCAGTACTTC. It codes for CASSPPGTGGVNIQYF.

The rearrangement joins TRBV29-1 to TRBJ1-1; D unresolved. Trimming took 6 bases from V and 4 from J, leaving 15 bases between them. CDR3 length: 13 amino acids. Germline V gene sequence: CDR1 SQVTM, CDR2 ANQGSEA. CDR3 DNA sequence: TGCAGCGTACACGCGGGGAAGAGCACTGAAGCTTTCTTT. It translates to CSVHAGKSTEAFF.

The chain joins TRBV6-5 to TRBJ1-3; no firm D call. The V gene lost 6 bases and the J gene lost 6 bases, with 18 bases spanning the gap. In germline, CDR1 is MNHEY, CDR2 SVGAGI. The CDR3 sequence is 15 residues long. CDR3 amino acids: CASSLWGGSQNTIYF. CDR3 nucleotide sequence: TGTGCCAGCAGCCTCTGGGGAGGAAGTCAAAACACCATATATTTT.

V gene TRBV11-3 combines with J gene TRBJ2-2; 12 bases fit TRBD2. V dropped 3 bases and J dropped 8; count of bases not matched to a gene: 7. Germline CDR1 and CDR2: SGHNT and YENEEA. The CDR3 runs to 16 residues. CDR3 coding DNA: TGTGCCAGCAGCTTGGGGACTAGCGGGCCCGGGGGGGAGCTGTTTTTT. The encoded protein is CASSLGTSGPGGELFF.

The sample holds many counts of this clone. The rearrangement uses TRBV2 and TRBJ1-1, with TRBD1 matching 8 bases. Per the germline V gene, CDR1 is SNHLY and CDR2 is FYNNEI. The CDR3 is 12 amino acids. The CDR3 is CAGTGLDTEAFF. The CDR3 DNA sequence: TGTGCTGGGACAGGCCTGGACACTGAAGCTTTCTTT. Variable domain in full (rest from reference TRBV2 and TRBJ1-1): EPEVTQTPSHQVTQMGQEVILRCVPISNHLYFYWYRQILGQKVEFLVSFYNNEISEKSEIFDDQFSVERPDGSNFTLKIRSTKLEDSAMYFCAGTGLDTEAFFGQGTRLTVV.

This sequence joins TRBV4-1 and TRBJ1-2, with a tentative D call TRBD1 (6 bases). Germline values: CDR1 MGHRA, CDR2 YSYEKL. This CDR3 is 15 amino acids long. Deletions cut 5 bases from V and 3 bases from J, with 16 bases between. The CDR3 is CASSSSRQDYYGYTF. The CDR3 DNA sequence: TGCGCCAGCAGCTCCAGCCGACAGGATTACTATGGCTACACCTTC.

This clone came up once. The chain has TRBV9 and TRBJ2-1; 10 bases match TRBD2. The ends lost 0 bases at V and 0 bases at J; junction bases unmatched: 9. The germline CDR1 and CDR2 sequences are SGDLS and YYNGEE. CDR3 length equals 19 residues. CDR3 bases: TGTGCCAGCAGCGTAGATCCTAGCGGGGGCCTCAGCTCCTACAATGAGCAGTTCTTC. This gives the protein CASSVDPSGGLSSYNEQFF.